Shown below are 30 T cell receptor beta chains from a single sample sequenced in a study of T cell responses to AZD1222 COVID-19 vaccine. Produced via immunoSEQ multiplex PCR; TCRdb's table is partial and in-frame only. The sample has some 130,000 clones; 89% are singletons. The input for sequencing was peripheral blood, taken on day 0 of AZD1222 vaccination. These receptors came from an adult in good health.

The chain recombines TRBV3-1 (or the pseudogene TRBV3-2) with TRBJ2-7; 13 nucleotides match TRBD2. CDR1 LGHDT and CDR2 YNNKEL come from the germline V gene (reference sequence). The CDR3 runs 17 residues. The V and J ends lost 2 bases and 4 bases, in that order; junction bases with no gene match: 8. As DNA, the CDR3 is TGTGCCAGCAGCCAAACTAGCGGGGGGGCCGGGGTTTACGAGCAGTACTTC. This sequence encodes CASSQTSGGAGVYEQYF.

The V and J genes are TRBV9 and TRBJ1-1; D is unresolved. CDR1 and CDR2 (germline): SGDLS, YYNGEE. The CDR3 has 12 amino acids. V lost 3 bases and J lost 4, with 7 bases in between. CDR3 amino acids: CASSGSATEAFF. DNA for the CDR3: TGTGCCAGCAGCGGCTCGGCCACTGAAGCTTTCTTT.

This chain joins TRBV2 and TRBJ2-2, with 7 bases fitting TRBD2. The CDR3 totals 14 residues. The V gene's germline CDR1 is SNHLY and CDR2 FYNNEI. V gave up 7 bases and J gave up 6 bases; unmatched junction bases: 8. CDR3 in amino acids: CASKREGSAGELFF. The CDR3 DNA follows: TGTGCCAGCAAAAGGGAGGGGTCGGCCGGGGAGCTGTTTTTT.

This chain links TRBV6-5 with TRBJ1-2; D possibly corresponds to TRBD1 (5 bases). The CDR3 extends over 12 amino acids. CDR1 is MNHEY, CDR2 SVGAGI, per germline. Trimming left V 7 bases short and J 5 bases short, with 11 bases between. In DNA, the CDR3 is TGTGCCAGCAAGGCTGAGGGGTATGGCTACACCTTC. It codes for CASKAEGYGYTF.

Regarding this clone: The junction departs from germline at one end; a sequencing error may be responsible. The chain is built from TRBV19 and TRBJ1-2; 10 nucleotides line up with TRBD1. CDR1 and CDR2 (germline): LNHDA, SQIVND (reference sequence). CDR3 size: 14 residues. In DNA form, the CDR3 reads TGTGCCAGTAGTATCAAGACAGGGGGCTATGGCTGCACCTTC. Amino acid sequence: CASSIKTGGYGCTF.

The chain has TRBV30 and TRBJ1-4, with a possible D match to TRBD1 (5 bases). The CDR3 spans 15 residues. The V end lost 3 bases, the J end lost 0 bases, and 11 bases lay between the germline ends. CDR1 is GTSNPN and CDR2 is SVGIG in the germline V gene (reference sequence). The CDR3 sequence: CAWRRRGATNEKLFF. The CDR3 DNA reads TGTGCCTGGAGACGGAGGGGTGCAACTAATGAAAAACTGTTTTTT.

The chain links TRBV28 to TRBJ2-1; 7 bases are a match to TRBD2. V lost 10 bases and J lost 6; bases outside the gene matches: 9. Germline loops: CDR1 MDHEN, CDR2 SYDVKM. The CDR3 totals 13 residues. The CDR3 region has the DNA TGTGCCACCATGGGGGGGGTCGTCAATGAGCAGTTCTTC. The encoded protein is CATMGGVVNEQFF.

The chain combines TRBV7-6 with TRBJ2-3, with D perhaps matching TRBD1 (6 bases). The CDR3 has 15 amino acids. The V and J ends lost 3 bases and 1 base respectively, with 11 bases between them. Germline assignment: CDR1 SGHVS and CDR2 FNYEAQ. CDR3 nucleotide sequence: TGTGCCAGCAGCTTCACGACAGGCGGCACAGATACGCAGTATTTT. It codes for CASSFTTGGTDTQYF.

The V gene is TRBV5-6, the J gene TRBJ1-5; TRBD1 matches 7 bases. The V and J ends lost 1 base and 9 bases, in that order; junction bases with no gene match: 16. In germline, CDR1 is SGHDT, CDR2 YYEEEE. The CDR3 totals 17 residues. In nucleotides, the CDR3 is TGTGCCAGCAGCTTGTATGGGGAAGGGGGCAGCGGATGGCCCCAGCATTTT. It encodes CASSLYGEGGSGWPQHF.

This clone appeared once. The rearrangement joins TRBV28 to TRBJ1-1; the D is unclear. The V and J ends lost 8 bases and 2 bases respectively, with 9 bases between them. The CDR3 has 12 residues. From germline, CDR1 is MDHEN and CDR2 SYDVKM. The CDR3 region is CASRVENTEAFF. Here the CDR3 DNA reads TGTGCCAGCCGGGTAGAAAACACTGAAGCTTTCTTT. Using reference TRBV28 and TRBJ1-1 for the parts outside the CDR3, the full variable domain is DVKVTQSSRYLVKRTGEKVFLECVQDMDHENMFWYRQDPGLGLRLIYFSYDVKMKEKGDIPEGYSVSREKKERFSLILESASTNQTSMYLCASRVENTEAFFGQGTRLTVV.

The chain joins TRBV5-4 to TRBJ1-2; perhaps TRBD1 as D (6 bases). CDR1 and CDR2 (germline): SGHNT, YYREEE (reference sequence). The CDR3 length is 14 residues. Trimming took off 1 base at V and 3 bases at J, with 10 bases between the two ends. CDR3 DNA sequence: TGTGCCAGCAGCTTGAGCACAGGGTACTATGGCTACACCTTC. Translating it yields CASSLSTGYYGYTF.

This chain joins TRBV29-1 and TRBJ1-4; maybe TRBD1 (6 bases). The V gene lost 5 bases and the J gene lost 7 bases, with 14 bases spanning the gap. Germline V lookup: CDR1 SQVTM, CDR2 ANQGSEA. This CDR3 has 13 residues. CDR3 bases: TGCAGCGTTCGTACGGGGGGCGGTGAAAAACTGTTTTTT. Translation: CSVRTGGGEKLFF.

In this sample, this clone turned up once. This rearrangement joins TRBV2 to TRBJ2-7; perhaps TRBD1 as D (5 bases). Germline CDR1 and CDR2: SNHLY and FYNNEI. V was clipped by 1 base and J by 12 bases, with 28 bases between them. CDR3 length: 17 residues. In nucleotides, the CDR3 is TGTGCCAGCAGTGAAGGTCCCCTCAGCACAATGGTCGCCAGGGTGTACTTC. It codes for CASSEGPLSTMVARVYF.

The rearrangement links TRBV18 to TRBJ1-2; TRBD1 might be the D (5 bases). From germline, CDR1 is KGHSH and CDR2 LQKENI. This CDR3 has 16 amino acids. Between the trimmed V and J ends, which lost 3 bases and 1 base, there was a span of 15 bases. CDR3 protein: CASSPTDAGFNYGYTF. Here the CDR3 DNA reads TGTGCCAGCTCACCCACGGATGCAGGGTTTAACTATGGCTACACCTTC.

The rearrangement joins TRBV5-1 to TRBJ1-4; possible D gene TRBD1, 5 bases. Trimming removed 1 base from V and 5 bases from J, with 12 bases in between. Germline CDR1 reads SGHRS; CDR2 reads YFSETQ. The CDR3 runs to 15 residues. CDR3 residues: CASSLQGRVNEKLFF. The CDR3, as DNA: TGCGCCAGCAGCTTGCAGGGCAGGGTAAATGAAAAACTGTTTTTT.

The sample holds a few counts of this clone. The chain has TRBV5-6 and TRBJ2-5; either TRBD1 or TRBD2 may supply D (5 bases each). The V gene lost 3 bases and the J gene lost 6 bases, with 12 bases spanning the gap. The CDR3 extends over 13 amino acids. Germline CDR1 is SGHDT and CDR2 is YYEEEE. The CDR3 nucleotides read TGTGCCAGCAGCTGGACAACTAGGCAGACCCAGTACTTC. This encodes CASSWTTRQTQYF.

The chain has TRBV27 and TRBJ2-3; 14 bases are a match to TRBD2. Germline V gene data show CDR1 as MNHEY and CDR2 as SMNVEV (reference sequence). J lost 0 bases, V lost 1 base, and 6 bases had no gene match. This CDR3 region has 19 residues. The CDR3 protein is CASSLLGLAGAPSTDTQYF. The CDR3 bases are TGTGCCAGCAGTTTATTGGGACTAGCGGGGGCCCCCAGCACAGATACGCAGTATTTT.

The V and J genes are TRBV6-1 and TRBJ2-1; 14 bases are shared with TRBD2. Germline CDR1 and CDR2: MNHNS and SASEGT. V was clipped by 1 base and J by 7 bases; unmatched bases: 0. CDR3 length: 15 residues. The CDR3 DNA follows: TGTGCCAGCAGTGAAGGACTAGCGGGGGGGAATGAGCAGTTCTTC. Its protein product is CASSEGLAGGNEQFF.

In its sample, this clone was seen once. Other nucleotide sequences from this sample produce the same CDR3. This chain links TRBV18 with TRBJ1-1; TRBD1 agrees at 8 bases. CDR1 and CDR2 (germline): KGHSH, LQKENI. The CDR3 extends over 14 amino acids. The V gene end was trimmed by 3 bases and the J gene end by 1 base; junction bases not matched to a gene: 1. The CDR3 sequence: CASSPDRANTEAFF. DNA for the CDR3: TGTGCCAGCTCACCGGACAGGGCGAACACTGAAGCTTTCTTT.

The rearrangement joins TRBV13 to TRBJ2-2, with 8 nucleotides matching TRBD1. Germline V gene lookup returns CDR1 PRHDT and CDR2 FYEKMQ (reference sequence). Trimming at V came to 4 bases and at J to 3 bases, leaving 13 bases not matched to a gene. The CDR3 sequence is 18 residues long. As DNA, the CDR3 is TGTGCCAGCAGCTCTACAGTAGTGACAGGGGACGACACCGGGGAGCTGTTTTTT. Its protein is CASSSTVVTGDDTGELFF.

This clone has only a few counts. This sample includes further DNA sequences coding for the same CDR3. The chain links TRBV5-1 to TRBJ2-6; the D is unclear. The CDR3 runs to 15 residues. The ends were cut back, 4 bases at V and 0 bases at J, with 8 bases in the middle. The germline V gene encodes CDR1 SGHRS and CDR2 YFSETQ. CDR3 nucleotide sequence: TGCGCCAGCAGCCCAACGGACTCTGGGGCCAACGTCCTGACTTTC. Its protein product is CASSPTDSGANVLTF.

The rearrangement links TRBV5-4 to TRBJ1-1; D uncertain. V was trimmed by 4 bases and J by 3 bases, leaving 10 bases between them. The germline gives CDR1 SGHNT, CDR2 YYREEE (reference sequence). The CDR3 length is 13 residues. The CDR3 DNA sequence: TGTGCCAGCAGCGCCGGGCGGGACACTGAAGCTTTCTTT. Its translation: CASSAGRDTEAFF.

The chain uses TRBV11-2 and TRBJ2-2; D not certain. The CDR3 is 13 amino acids. Germline V gene sequence: CDR1 SGHAT, CDR2 FQNNGV. Trimming took 5 bases from V and 5 from J, leaving 9 bases between them. This CDR3 reads CASSPSRTGELFF. In DNA form, the CDR3 reads TGTGCCAGCAGCCCCTCCCGAACCGGGGAGCTGTTTTTT.

The CDR3 DNA follows: TGTGCCAGCTCACCAACCAGACAGGGGCTGGGGAACACTGAAGCTTTCTTT. Translating gives CASSPTRQGLGNTEAFF. V and J are TRBV18 and TRBJ1-1, with 8 nucleotides matching TRBD1. Germline V CDR1 and CDR2: KGHSH, LQKENI. Trimming at V came to 2 bases and at J to 1 base, leaving 9 bases not matched to a gene. The CDR3 has 17 amino acids.

Only a few counts were recorded for this clone. The genes are TRBV6-5 and TRBJ1-2; tentatively, D is TRBD1 (6 bases). CDR3 size: 12 residues. The germline V and J ends were trimmed by 6 bases and 8 bases, with 13 bases remaining between them. CDR1 is MNHEY and CDR2 is SVGAGI in the germline V gene. CDR3 bases: TGTGCCAGCAGCCTCAACAGGGAAGGCTACACCTTC. It codes for CASSLNREGYTF.

The chain couples TRBV6-5 to TRBJ2-1; no reliable D call. CDR3 size: 15 residues. Per the germline V gene, CDR1 is MNHEY and CDR2 is SVGAGI. V was pared by 2 bases and J by 3 bases, with 11 bases between. CDR3 sequence: CASSYDNGIYNEQFF. CDR3 DNA: TGTGCCAGCAGTTACGATAATGGGATCTACAATGAGCAGTTCTTC.

V gene TRBV24-1 combines with J gene TRBJ1-2, with D maybe TRBD1 (5 bases). Per germline, CDR1 KGHDR and CDR2 SFDVKD. The CDR3 spans 12 residues. Trimming cost V 7 bases and J 8 bases, with 13 bases left between them. The CDR3 loop reads CATRKQVGGYTF. The CDR3 coding sequence is TGTGCCACCAGGAAACAGGTGGGAGGCTACACCTTC.

The chain couples TRBV11-2 to TRBJ2-5; D is possibly TRBD1 (6 bases). V dropped 1 base and J dropped 0 bases, with 12 bases sitting between them. Germline CDR1 and CDR2: SGHAT and FQNNGV. The CDR3 length is 16 residues. CDR3 sequence: CASSLGVRGNQETQYF. The CDR3 bases are TGTGCCAGCAGCTTAGGTGTCAGGGGAAACCAAGAGACCCAGTACTTC.

The J gene is TRBJ1-4, the V gene TRBV27; 10 nucleotides agree with TRBD1. Germline V gene data show CDR1 as MNHEY and CDR2 as SMNVEV (reference sequence). V was clipped by 4 bases and J by 6 bases; unmatched bases: 5. The CDR3 runs 15 residues. CDR3 residues: CASSSPGTGDEKLFF. In DNA form, the CDR3 reads TGTGCCAGCAGTTCCCCCGGGACAGGGGATGAAAAACTGTTTTTT.

This chain joins TRBV18 and TRBJ2-7, with a possible D match to TRBD2 (6 bases). Deletions cut 6 bases from V and 5 bases from J, with 17 bases between. Germline CDR1 reads KGHSH; CDR2 reads LQKENI. CDR3 size: 14 residues. This CDR3 reads CASSKVGGDNEQYF. In DNA, the CDR3 is TGTGCCAGCTCCAAAGTGGGGGGAGATAACGAGCAGTACTTC.